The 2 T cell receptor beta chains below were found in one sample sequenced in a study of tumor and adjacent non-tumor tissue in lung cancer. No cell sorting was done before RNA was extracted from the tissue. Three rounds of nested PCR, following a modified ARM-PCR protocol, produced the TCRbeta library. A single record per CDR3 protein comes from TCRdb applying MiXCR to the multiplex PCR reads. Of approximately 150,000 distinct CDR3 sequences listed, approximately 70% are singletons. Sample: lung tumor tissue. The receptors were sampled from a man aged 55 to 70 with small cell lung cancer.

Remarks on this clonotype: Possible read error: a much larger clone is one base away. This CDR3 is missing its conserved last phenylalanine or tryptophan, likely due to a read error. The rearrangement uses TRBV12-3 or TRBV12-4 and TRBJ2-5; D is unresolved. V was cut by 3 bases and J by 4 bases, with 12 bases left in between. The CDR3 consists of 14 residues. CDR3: CASSFSAGLETQYL. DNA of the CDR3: TGTGCCAGCAGTTTTTCCGCAGGTTTAGAGACCCAGTACTTA.

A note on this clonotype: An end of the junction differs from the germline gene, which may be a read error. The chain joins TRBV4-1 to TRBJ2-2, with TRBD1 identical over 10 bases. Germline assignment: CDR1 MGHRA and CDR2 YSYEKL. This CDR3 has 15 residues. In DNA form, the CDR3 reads TGCGCCAGCAGCCGGACAGGGGGAAACATCGGGGAGCTGATTTTT. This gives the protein CASSRTGGNIGELIF.